This T cell receptor (beta chain) appears in the sequencing data of a study of identical twins. Study results and caveats: Less excess twin sharing appeared in beta out-of-frame sequences. Its conclusions, products of cross-sectional statistical analysis, did not come from following the same donors. Memory repertoires showed no such pattern, whereas abundant cord blood beta clonotypes carried fewer insertions.

Between the trimmed V and J ends, which lost 6 bases and 5 bases, there was a span of 19 bases. CDR3 size: 15 residues. CDR1 is MNHEY, CDR2 SMNVEV, per germline (reference sequence). Regarding this clonotype: Its target is unknown.

Through template switching, a universal primer site was introduced, and the cDNA contained unique molecular identifiers. TCRdb processed the 5' RACE reads anew with MiXCR; each CDR3 protein has one entry. This sample has around 370,000 distinct CDR3 sequences, with about 10% found just once. The chain links TRBV27 to TRBJ1-1; a weak D match, TRBD1 (5 bases). The specimen was naive T cells sorted from blood. The source is a woman between 45 and 60 years old in good health. The CDR3 sequence: CASRPQGRAETEAFF. CDR3 nucleotide sequence: TGTGCCAGCAGACCCCAGGGCAGGGCGGAAACTGAAGCTTTCTTT.